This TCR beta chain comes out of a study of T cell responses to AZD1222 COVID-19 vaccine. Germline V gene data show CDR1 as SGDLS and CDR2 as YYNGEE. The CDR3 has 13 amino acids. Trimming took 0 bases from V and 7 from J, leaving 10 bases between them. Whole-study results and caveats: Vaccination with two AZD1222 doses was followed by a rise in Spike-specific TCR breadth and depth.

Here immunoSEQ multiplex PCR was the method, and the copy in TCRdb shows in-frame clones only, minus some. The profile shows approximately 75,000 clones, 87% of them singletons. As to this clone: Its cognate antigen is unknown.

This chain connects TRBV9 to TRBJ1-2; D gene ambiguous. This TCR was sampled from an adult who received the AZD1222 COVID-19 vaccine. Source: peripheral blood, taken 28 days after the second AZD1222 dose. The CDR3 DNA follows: TGTGCCAGCAGCGTAGTGGAGGGAATTGGCTACACCTTC. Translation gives CASSVVEGIGYTF.